This T cell receptor beta chain appears in the sequencing data of a study of spatial heterogeneity in lung cancer. The CDR3 loop spans 12 amino acids. Germline lookup yields CDR1 DFQATT and CDR2 SNEGSKA (reference sequence). V was shortened by 3 bases and J by 7 bases, with 12 bases between the two germline ends. Single TCR cDNA molecules each had their own unique molecular identifier. MiXCR, applied by TCRdb to the 5' RACE reads, yields one record per CDR3 protein. The sample carries approximately 44,000 distinct CDR3 sequences, roughly 13% recorded once. Time point of the sample: sample taken at primary tumor resection. Unsorted whole RNA of tumor, nontumor lung or frozen PBMC was sequenced.

Sample: PBMCs, taken at surgery. The TCR comes from a male donor with early-stage non-small cell lung cancer. V usage is TRBV20-1 and J usage is TRBJ1-1; TRBD1 is a possible D gene (6 bases). CDR3 sequence (DNA): TGCAGTGCTAGTAGGGGGGGTATTGAAGCTTTCTTT. Amino acids: CSASRGGIEAFF.